The text below deals with one TCR beta chain. The data belong to a study of cytomegalovirus exposure and HLA in healthy donors. V gave up 4 bases and J gave up 6 bases, with 19 bases separating them. CDR3 length equals 15 residues. CDR1 is MDHEN, CDR2 SYDVKM, per germline. The PCR made use of 60 Vbeta and 13 Jbeta primers. Some clones are missing from TCRdb's copy, which holds only in-frame ones; the method was immunoSEQ multiplex PCR. The table records roughly 77,000 clones, under 80% of them present only once. The V call is TRBV28, the J call TRBJ2-7; the D gene is possibly TRBD2 (8 bases). This clonotype was sampled from a woman in her 50s in good health and CMV-seropositive. Material for sequencing was PBMCs. Written as DNA, the CDR3 is TGTGCCAGCAGTTCCTCGGAGGGGGCGGGGGGCGAGCAGTACGTC. Translated, it gives CASSSSEGAGGEQYV.